What follows is one T cell receptor (beta chain) and its context. Data came from immunoSEQ multiplex PCR; TCRdb stores just in-frame clones and leaves some out. The sample lists around 120,000 clones, 88% occurring once. This entry comes from a study of T cell responses to AZD1222 COVID-19 vaccine. This CDR3 region has 17 residues. The V and J ends lost 5 bases and 2 bases, in that order; junction bases with no gene match: 6. Germline assignment: CDR1 PRHDT and CDR2 FYEKMQ (reference sequence). V is TRBV13 and J is TRBJ2-3; 14 bases are a match to TRBD2. This sample comprised peripheral blood, obtained on day 0 of MenACWY control vaccination. This TCR came from an adult in good health. CDR3 loop: CASSDRLAGGPTDTQYF. CDR3 nucleotides: TGTGCCAGCAGCGACCGACTAGCGGGAGGGCCCACAGATACGCAGTATTTT.